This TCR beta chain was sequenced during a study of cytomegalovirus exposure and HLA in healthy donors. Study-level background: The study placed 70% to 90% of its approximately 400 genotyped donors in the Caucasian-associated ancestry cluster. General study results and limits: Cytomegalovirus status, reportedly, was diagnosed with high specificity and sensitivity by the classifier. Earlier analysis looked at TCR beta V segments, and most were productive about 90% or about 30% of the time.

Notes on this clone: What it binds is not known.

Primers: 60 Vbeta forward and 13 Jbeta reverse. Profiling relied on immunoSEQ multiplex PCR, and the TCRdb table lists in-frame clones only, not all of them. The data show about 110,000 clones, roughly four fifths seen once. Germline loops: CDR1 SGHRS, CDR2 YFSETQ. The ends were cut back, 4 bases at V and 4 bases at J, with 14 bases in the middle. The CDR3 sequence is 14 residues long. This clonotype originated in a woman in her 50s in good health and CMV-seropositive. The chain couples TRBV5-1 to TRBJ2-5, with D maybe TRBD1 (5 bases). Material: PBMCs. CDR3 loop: CASSGAGMRETQYF. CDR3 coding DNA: TGCGCCAGCAGCGGGGCAGGGATGCGAGAGACCCAGTACTTC.